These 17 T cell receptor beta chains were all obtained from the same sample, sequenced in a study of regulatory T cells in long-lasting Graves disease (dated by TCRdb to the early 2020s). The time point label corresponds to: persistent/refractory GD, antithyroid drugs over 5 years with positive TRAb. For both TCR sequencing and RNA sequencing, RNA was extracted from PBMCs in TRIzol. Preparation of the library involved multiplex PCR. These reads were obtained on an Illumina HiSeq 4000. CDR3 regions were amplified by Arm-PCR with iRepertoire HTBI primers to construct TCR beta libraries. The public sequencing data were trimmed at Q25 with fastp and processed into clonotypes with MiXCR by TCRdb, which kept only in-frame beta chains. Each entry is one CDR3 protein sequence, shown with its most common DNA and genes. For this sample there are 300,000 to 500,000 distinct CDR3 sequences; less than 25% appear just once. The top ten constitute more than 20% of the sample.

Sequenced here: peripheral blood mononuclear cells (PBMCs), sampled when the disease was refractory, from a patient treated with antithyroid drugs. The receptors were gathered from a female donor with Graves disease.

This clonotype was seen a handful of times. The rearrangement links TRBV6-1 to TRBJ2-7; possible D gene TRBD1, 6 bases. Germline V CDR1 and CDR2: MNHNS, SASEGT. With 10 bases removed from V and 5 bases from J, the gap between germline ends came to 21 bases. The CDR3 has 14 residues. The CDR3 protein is CATATTPGADEQYF. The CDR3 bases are TGTGCCACAGCCACGACGCCAGGGGCCGACGAGCAGTACTTC.

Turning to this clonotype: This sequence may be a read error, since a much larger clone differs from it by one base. This CDR3 reads CASSWTRDRGYGYAF. CDR3 nucleotides: TGCGCCAGCAGCTGGACTCGGGACAGAGGCTATGGCTACGCCTTC. The rearrangement uses TRBV5-1 and TRBJ1-2; 7 positions agree with TRBD1. Per germline, CDR1 SGHRS and CDR2 YFSETQ. The CDR3 totals 15 residues.

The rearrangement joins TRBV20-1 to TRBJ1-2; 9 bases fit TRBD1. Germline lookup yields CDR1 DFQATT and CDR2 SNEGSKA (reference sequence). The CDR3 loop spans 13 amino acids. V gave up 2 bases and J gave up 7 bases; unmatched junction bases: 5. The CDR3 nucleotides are TGCAGTGCTAGAACGGACAGGGGTCTTGGCTACACCTTC. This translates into CSARTDRGLGYTF.

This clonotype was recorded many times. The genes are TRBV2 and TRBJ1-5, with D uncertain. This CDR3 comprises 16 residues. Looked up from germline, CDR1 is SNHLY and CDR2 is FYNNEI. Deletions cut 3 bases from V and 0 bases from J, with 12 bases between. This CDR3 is CASSDAGGYSNQPQHF. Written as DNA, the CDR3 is TGTGCCAGCAGTGACGCCGGAGGCTATAGCAATCAGCCCCAGCATTTT.

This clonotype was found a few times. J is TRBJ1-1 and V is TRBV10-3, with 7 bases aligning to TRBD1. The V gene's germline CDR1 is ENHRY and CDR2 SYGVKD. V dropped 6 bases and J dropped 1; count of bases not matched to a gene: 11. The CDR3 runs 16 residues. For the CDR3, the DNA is TGTGCCATCAGAGCCACGACAGGGAGAGGGAACACTGAAGCTTTCTTT. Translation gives CAIRATTGRGNTEAFF.

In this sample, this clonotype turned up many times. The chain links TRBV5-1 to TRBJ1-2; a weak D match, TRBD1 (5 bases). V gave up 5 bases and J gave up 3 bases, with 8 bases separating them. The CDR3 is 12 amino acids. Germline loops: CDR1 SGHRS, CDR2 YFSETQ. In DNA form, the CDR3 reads TGCGCCAGCAGACAGGACTACTATGGCTACACCTTC. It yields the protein CASRQDYYGYTF.

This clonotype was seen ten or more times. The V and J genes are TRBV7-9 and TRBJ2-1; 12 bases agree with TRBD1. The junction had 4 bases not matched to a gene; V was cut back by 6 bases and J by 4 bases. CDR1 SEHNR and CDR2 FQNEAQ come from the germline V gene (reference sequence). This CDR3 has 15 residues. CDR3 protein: CASRKGQGAYNEQFF. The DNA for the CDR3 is TGTGCCAGCAGAAAGGGACAGGGGGCTTACAATGAGCAGTTCTTC.

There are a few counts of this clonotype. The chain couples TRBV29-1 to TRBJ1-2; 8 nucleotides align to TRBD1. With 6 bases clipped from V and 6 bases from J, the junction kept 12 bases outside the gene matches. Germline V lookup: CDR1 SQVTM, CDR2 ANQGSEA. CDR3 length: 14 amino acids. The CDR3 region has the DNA TGCAGCGTAGACAGGGGAATTCGGGGTAATGGCTACACCTTC. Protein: CSVDRGIRGNGYTF. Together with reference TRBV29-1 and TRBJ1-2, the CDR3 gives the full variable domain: SAVISQKPSRDICQRGTSLTIQCQVDSQVTMMFWYRQQPGQSLTLIATANQGSEATYESGFVIDKFPISRPNLTFSTLTVSNMSPEDSSIYLCSVDRGIRGNGYTFGSGTRLTVV.

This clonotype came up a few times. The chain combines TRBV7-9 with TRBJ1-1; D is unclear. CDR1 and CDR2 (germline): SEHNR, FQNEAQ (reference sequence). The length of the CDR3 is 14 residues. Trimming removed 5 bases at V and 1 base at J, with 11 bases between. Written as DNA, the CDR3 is TGTGCCAGCAGCCACAACATACCGAACACTGAAGCTTTCTTT. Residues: CASSHNIPNTEAFF.

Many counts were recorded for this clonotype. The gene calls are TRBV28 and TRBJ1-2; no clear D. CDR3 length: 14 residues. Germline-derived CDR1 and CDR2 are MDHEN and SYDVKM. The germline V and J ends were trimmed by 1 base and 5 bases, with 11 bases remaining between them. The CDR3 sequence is CASSLYPLGYGYTF. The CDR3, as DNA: TGTGCCAGCAGTTTATACCCCCTGGGGTATGGCTACACCTTC.

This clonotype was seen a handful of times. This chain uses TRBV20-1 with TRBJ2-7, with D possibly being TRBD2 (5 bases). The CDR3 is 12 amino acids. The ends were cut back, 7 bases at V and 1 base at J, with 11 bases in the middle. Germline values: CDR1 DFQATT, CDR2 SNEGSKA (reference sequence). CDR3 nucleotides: TGCAGTGTAAGCGGAGATTCCTACGAGCAGTACTTC. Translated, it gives CSVSGDSYEQYF.

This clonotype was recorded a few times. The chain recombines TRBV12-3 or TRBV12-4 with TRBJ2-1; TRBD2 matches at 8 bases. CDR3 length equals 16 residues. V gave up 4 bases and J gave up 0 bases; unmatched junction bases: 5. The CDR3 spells CASSYTSGSSYNEQFF. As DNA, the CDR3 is TGTGCCAGCAGTTACACGAGCGGGAGCTCCTACAATGAGCAGTTCTTC.

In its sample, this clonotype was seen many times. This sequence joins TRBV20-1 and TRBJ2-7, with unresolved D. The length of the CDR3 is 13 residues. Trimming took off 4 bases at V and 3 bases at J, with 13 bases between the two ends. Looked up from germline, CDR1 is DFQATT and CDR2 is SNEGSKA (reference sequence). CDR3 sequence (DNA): TGCAGTGCTAAGAGCTCTTCTTTCTACGAGCAGTACTTC. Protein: CSAKSSSFYEQYF.

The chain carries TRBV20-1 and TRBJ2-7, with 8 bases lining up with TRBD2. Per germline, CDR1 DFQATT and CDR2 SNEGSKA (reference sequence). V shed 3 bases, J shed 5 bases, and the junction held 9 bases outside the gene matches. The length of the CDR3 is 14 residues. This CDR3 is CSARQSGSGNEQYF. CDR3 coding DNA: TGCAGTGCTAGGCAAAGCGGGAGTGGGAACGAGCAGTACTTC.

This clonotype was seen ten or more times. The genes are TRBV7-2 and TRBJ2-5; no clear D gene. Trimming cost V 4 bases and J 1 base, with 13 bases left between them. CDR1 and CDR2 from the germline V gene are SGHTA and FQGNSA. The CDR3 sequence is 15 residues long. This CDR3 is CASSWMREGQETQYF. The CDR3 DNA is TGTGCCAGCAGCTGGATGCGTGAAGGCCAAGAGACCCAGTACTTC. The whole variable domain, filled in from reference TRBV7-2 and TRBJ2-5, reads GAGVSQSPSNKVTEKGKDVELRCDPISGHTALYWYRQSLGQGLEFLIYFQGNSAPDKSGLPSDRFSAERTGGSVSTLTIQRTQQEDSAVYLCASSWMREGQETQYFGPGTRLLVL.

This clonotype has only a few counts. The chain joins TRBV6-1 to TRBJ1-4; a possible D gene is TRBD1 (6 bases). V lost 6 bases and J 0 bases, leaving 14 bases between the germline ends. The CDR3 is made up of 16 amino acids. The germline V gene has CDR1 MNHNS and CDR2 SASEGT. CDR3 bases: TGTGCCAGCAGGCCCCGGACAGTTGCAACTAATGAAAAACTGTTTTTT. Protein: CASRPRTVATNEKLFF.

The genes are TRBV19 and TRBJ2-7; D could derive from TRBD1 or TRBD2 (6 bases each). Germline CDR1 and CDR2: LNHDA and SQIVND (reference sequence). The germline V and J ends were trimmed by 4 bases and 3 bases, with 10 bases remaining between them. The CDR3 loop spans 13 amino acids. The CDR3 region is CASSKGGDYEQYF. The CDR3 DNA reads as TGTGCCAGTAGTAAGGGGGGCGACTACGAGCAGTACTTC.